This TCR beta chain came from a study of blood T cell repertoires in COVID-19. Study-level information: The analysed material was cDNA or gDNA that came from T cells, B-cell-depleted T cells, or PBMCs.

In the original workflow: Estimates of nucleated cell counts were drawn from the amplification of reference gene primers. TCRdb's table, derived via immunoSEQ multiplex PCR, lists solely in-frame clones and lacks some. V and J calls and clone size are as listed in that table; D and trimming were resolved from the DNA. This table has approximately 150,000 clones, 65% to 85% appearing once. CDR1 and CDR2 (germline): LGHNA, YNFKEQ. V lost 0 bases and J lost 6, with 21 bases in between. The CDR3 is made up of 18 amino acids. This sequence was found in a man in his sixties with active or convalescent COVID-19. The source material was peripheral blood. The chain recombines TRBV4-2 with TRBJ1-3, with D perhaps matching TRBD1 (6 bases). CDR3 sequence (DNA): TGTGCCAGCAGCCAAGATGGAACACAGGGTCCTCTGGAAAACACCATATATTTT. Its protein is CASSQDGTQGPLENTIYF.